This entry lists 6 T cell receptor beta chains sequenced from one sample in a study of blood T cells in healthy people across ages. A J-beta primer mix and a sample-barcoded 5' primer were used in a second PCR of roughly 6 to 11 cycles. Each CDR3 protein gets one entry after TCRdb re-called the 5' RACE reads with MiXCR. The top ten hold less than 2.5% of the sample, which has roughly 2 million distinct CDR3 sequences, about 50% seen once. Sequencing was carried out using blood. The receptors originated from a woman aged 40 to 50 in good health.

The V gene is TRBV20-1, the J gene TRBJ1-5; weak D call: TRBD1 (5 bases). CDR3 length equals 15 residues. Germline V CDR1 and CDR2: DFQATT, SNEGSKA (reference sequence). The germline V and J ends were trimmed by 0 bases and 0 bases, with 9 bases remaining between them. CDR3 nucleotides: TGCAGTGCTAGAGATAAGGGGAATAGCAATCAGCCCCAGCATTTT. Amino acid sequence: CSARDKGNSNQPQHF.

V is TRBV5-1 and J is TRBJ1-4; TRBD1 is a possible D gene (6 bases). V lost 4 bases and J 8 bases, leaving 18 bases between the germline ends. The CDR3 has 15 amino acids. Germline CDR1 reads SGHRS; CDR2 reads YFSETQ. The CDR3 spells CASSLQRQEGEKLFF. DNA of the CDR3: TGCGCCAGCAGCCTACAAAGACAGGAGGGAGAAAAACTGTTTTTT.

CDR3 sequence: CAIRGHLNEQFF. CDR3 sequence (DNA): TGTGCCATCAGGGGACACCTCAATGAGCAGTTCTTC. V usage is TRBV10-3 and J usage is TRBJ2-1; D might be TRBD1 (6 bases). The length of the CDR3 is 12 residues. V was pared by 6 bases and J by 6 bases, with 9 bases between. The V gene's germline CDR1 is ENHRY and CDR2 SYGVKD.

The chain uses TRBV10-3 and TRBJ2-1; D call uncertain. The germline V gene encodes CDR1 ENHRY and CDR2 SYGVKD. Deletions cut 5 bases from V and 7 bases from J, with 6 bases between. The CDR3 length is 11 residues. Here the CDR3 DNA reads TGTGCCATCAGTTTTTTGAATGAGCAGTTCTTC. Translating gives CAISFLNEQFF.

This clonotype was counted between two and nine times. The chain recombines TRBV20-1 with TRBJ2-7; 10 bases line up with TRBD1. Per germline, CDR1 DFQATT and CDR2 SNEGSKA (reference sequence). The CDR3 spans 11 residues. The CDR3 DNA follows: TGCAGGACAGGGGGCGAAGCCGAGCAGTACTTC. This encodes CRTGGEAEQYF.

V gene TRBV9 combines with J gene TRBJ2-3; 9 bases are a match to TRBD2. Germline lookup yields CDR1 SGDLS and CDR2 YYNGEE. The length of the CDR3 is 16 residues. Trimming took 0 bases from V and 3 from J; bases not matched to a gene: 5. In DNA form, the CDR3 reads TGTGCCAGCAGCGTAGGAGGCGGGGGGGCAACAGATACGCAGTATTTT. Encoded protein: CASSVGGGGATDTQYF.